The rows below give T cell receptor beta chains drawn from one sample of a study of CXCR3-negative and CXCR3-positive naive CD8 T cells. Reprocessing the 5' RACE reads, TCRdb reports a single entry for every CDR3 protein and omits DNA. The data show more than 50,000 distinct CDR3 sequences, and the top ten clones hold around 0.45%. Source material: naive CXCR3- CD8+ T cells from blood. Source of these receptors: a human donor in good health. Some clones in this sample may be carry-over from other donors' samples. Both conserved end residues are part of each CDR3.

v_call	j_call	cdr3_aa
TRBV7-9	TRBJ2-7	CASSSDQLLFYEQYF
TRBV12-3/TRBV12-4	TRBJ2-2	CASTRGGGPGELFF
TRBV20-1	TRBJ2-3	CSARDFAGAATDTQYF
TRBV14	TRBJ1-3	CASSSGQDRNTIYF
TRBV29-1	TRBJ2-7	CSGWDGTYEQYF
TRBV29-1	TRBJ2-7	CSVEDSGGTSYEQYF
TRBV29-1	TRBJ1-2	CSVVHPGPASYGYTF
TRBV29-1	TRBJ1-1	CSVGGVGYTEAFF
TRBV4-1	TRBJ2-7	CASSQFLTGPSYEQYF
TRBV29-1	TRBJ2-1	CSADRVVGNEQFF
TRBV20-1	TRBJ2-7	CSASGRVAEQYF
TRBV20-1	TRBJ2-3	CSASAFGLAGGPSTDTQYF
TRBV29-1	TRBJ2-7	CSVVPPDTQLAEQYF
TRBV29-1	TRBJ1-2	CSVSPSIGGNYGYTF
TRBV29-1	TRBJ2-1	CSAGPVQSSYNEQFF
TRBV29-1	TRBJ2-2	CSVEEPGFTGELFF
TRBV4-1	TRBJ2-7	CASSQEGGSIGQGHYEQYF
TRBV28	TRBJ2-6	CASSFTDLGANVLTF